Sequencing of this T cell receptor beta chain was carried out in a study of OX40 agonist ivuxolimab in advanced cancers. This clone was picked up one time. Its antigen is currently unknown. Study-wide points: Circulating CD4+ and CD8+ T cells showed clonal expansion by week 6 at 0.1 to 3.0 mg/kg.

Data came from immunoSEQ multiplex PCR; TCRdb stores just in-frame clones and leaves some out. The sample includes 90,000 to 100,000 clones, approximately 95% of them seen just once. The ends were cut back, 3 bases at V and 5 bases at J, with 14 bases in the middle. Looked up from germline, CDR1 is LNHNV and CDR2 is YYDKDF (reference sequence). This CDR3 is built from 14 residues. The sequence was obtained from an adult with an advanced solid tumor such as melanoma, head and neck, liver or kidney cancer. This specimen was CD4+ or CD8+ T cells sorted from blood, taken in a trial of the OX40 agonist ivuxolimab. J is TRBJ2-7 and V is TRBV15; D may correspond to TRBD1 or TRBD2 (5 bases each). In DNA form, the CDR3 reads TGTGCCACCAGCAGGGCAGGGATGGGACACGAGCAGTACTTC. This sequence encodes CATSRAGMGHEQYF.